This T cell receptor beta chain originates from a study of blood T cell repertoires in COVID-19. Assay used: immunoSEQ multiplex PCR; TCRdb lists only in-frame clones, some missing. The table includes 380,000 or so clones, roughly 90% detected once. The CDR3 has 14 amino acids. Germline CDR1 and CDR2: GTSNPN and SVGIG (reference sequence). V lost 0 bases to trimming and J lost 4 bases, with 10 bases between them. The chain is built from TRBV30 and TRBJ1-5; the D gene is possibly TRBD1 (5 bases). The sequenced material came from PBMCs or T cells enriched from blood (not recorded which). This TCR came from a woman in her twenties or thirties with acute COVID-19. CDR3 amino acids: CAWSVFGGNQPQHF. For the CDR3, the DNA is TGTGCCTGGAGTGTTTTTGGGGGGAATCAGCCCCAGCATTTT.